Here is one T cell receptor (beta chain) with its context. There are a few counts of this clone. Its antigen remains undetermined. No much larger clonotype is one base removed from it; base qualities were not supplied. Libraries were constructed by the immunoSEQ multiplex PCR assay. High-throughput TCR-beta CDR3 sequencing of genomic DNA from most patients was performed by Adaptive Biotechnologies. As for the original processing: Adaptive's ImmunoSEQ software was the source of the TCR sequencing data for about 18 patients, while a few other patients were processed with MiXCR and VDJtools. CDR3 nucleotide sequences shared by donor and recipient were removed because the origin of these sequences could not be assigned. To be classed as alloreactive, a clone needed at least 2-fold expansion over unstimulated cells and a minimum CFSE-low frequency of 0.002% (template counts) or 0.001% (read counts). A clone was considered mappable if detected in the sequenced pre-transplant spleen, lymph node, or MLR CFSE-low populations of the donor or recipient. The cumulative frequency of alloreactive clones was calculated as a percentage of all sequences, weighted by copy number. TCRdb mirrors the immuneACCESS table, restricted to in-frame sequences. Some clones are absent from its copies; in checked studies, under half trace to an unresolved V gene, and the reason for the others is unknown. The D gene and trimming were derived from the DNA, and the V and J assignments and clone size from that table. Across this sample there are around 7,000 clones, with under 70% seen only once. The ten largest clones capture roughly 4.6% of the sample.

The V and J ends are trimmed by 7 bases and 5 bases, leaving 15 bases between them. The cysteine opens and the phenylalanine closes a CDR3 of 14 amino acids. Kept here is only the CDR3 DNA, which spans 42 bases and is read in frame from base 1. CDR1 and CDR2 are drawn from the germline V gene (reference sequence): SGHKS, YYEKEE. The data belong to a study of graft-versus-host responses after intestinal transplantation (dated by TCRdb to the early 2020s). Regarding the research as a whole: The transplants that recipients got were multivisceral, liver-intestinal, or isolated intestinal. Anti-thymocyte globulin induction was given to all recipients, followed by maintenance tacrolimus and steroids for about 3 years. After intestinal transplantation, graft-versus-host and host-versus-graft alloreactive T cell clones were followed in the graft, circulation and bone marrow using bulk TCR-beta CDR3 sequencing. To identify alloreactive clones, pre-transplant mixed lymphocyte reaction products were sequenced and compared with unstimulated pre-transplant donor and recipient T cells. Of the 20 to 25 intestinal transplant recipients enrolled in the cohort, one of whom was a retransplant, 3 patients without pretransplant specimens were excluded. Donor T cell macrochimerism was defined as a peak of at least 4% donor T cells among recipient peripheral blood mononuclear cells. Rather than being sequenced by the commercial service, samples from a few later patients were sequenced in-house on an Illumina MiSeq and processed with MiXCR.

What the authors observed across the whole study: High GvH to HvG T cell clonal ratios were observed in the allografts of patients with donor T cell macrochimerism. The conclusions were limited by the relatively low number and heterogeneity of the intestinal transplant patients. Early after transplant, declines in HvG clones were associated with peak levels of circulating GvH clones. GvH clones were detected in recipient bone marrow, and some of these GvH clones were observed earlier in ileal mucosa or blood, consistent with an intestinal mucosal origin.

To isolate intraepithelial and lamina propria lymphocytes from graft specimens, dithiothreitol, EDTA incubations and collagenase D digestion were used. Bulk TCR-beta sequencing was performed on serial intestinal graft biopsy specimens collected as late as 600 days after transplant. The chain uses TRBV5-5 and TRBJ2-2; TRBD1 is a possible D gene, resting on 5 matching bases. The TCR was taken from a human patient who received an intestinal transplant, so some T cells may come from the graft donor. The sequencing used ileum tissue, collected about 8 weeks after transplant. At the DNA level, the sequence is TGTGCCAGCTCCCAGGGCGCAGTTACCGGGGAGCTGTTTTTT. Protein translation: CASSQGAVTGELFF.